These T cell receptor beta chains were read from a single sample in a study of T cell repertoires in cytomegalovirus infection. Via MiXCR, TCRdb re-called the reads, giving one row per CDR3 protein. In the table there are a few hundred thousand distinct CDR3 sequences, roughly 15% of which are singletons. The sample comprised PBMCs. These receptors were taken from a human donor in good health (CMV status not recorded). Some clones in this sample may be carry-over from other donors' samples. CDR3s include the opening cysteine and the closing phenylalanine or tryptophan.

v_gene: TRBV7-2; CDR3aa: CASSPPSYEQYF
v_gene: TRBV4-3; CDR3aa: CASSQDFSTVEKLFF
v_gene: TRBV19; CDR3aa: CASSPRTEYTDTQYF
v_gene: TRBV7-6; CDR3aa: CASSLLTVSYEQYF
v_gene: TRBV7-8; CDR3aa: CASSHQDRWNSPLHF
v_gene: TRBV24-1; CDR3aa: CATSEGVDRPPYNEQFF
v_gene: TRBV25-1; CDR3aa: CASSEPRKRDGNEQFF
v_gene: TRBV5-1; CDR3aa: CASSLDRITDTQYF
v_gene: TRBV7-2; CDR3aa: CASSLPSSYEQYF
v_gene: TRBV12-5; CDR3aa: CASGLGLSGGHQYF
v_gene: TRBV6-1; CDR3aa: CASSEASQGNSPLHF
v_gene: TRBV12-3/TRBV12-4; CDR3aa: CASGDRNEKLFF
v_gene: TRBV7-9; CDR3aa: CASSSAGTTPTDTQYF
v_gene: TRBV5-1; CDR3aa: CASSAGTGAGELFF
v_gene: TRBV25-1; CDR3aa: CASVASGASTDTQYF
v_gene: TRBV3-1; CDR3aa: CASSQEVGLNSPLHF
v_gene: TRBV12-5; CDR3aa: CASVNSGSYGYTF
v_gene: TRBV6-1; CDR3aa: CASSEFPGGSYEQYF
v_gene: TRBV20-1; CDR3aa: CSAYTGGYGYTF
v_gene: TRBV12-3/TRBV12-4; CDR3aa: CASITGSDHSGANVLTF
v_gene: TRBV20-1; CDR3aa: CSARNRNTDTQYF
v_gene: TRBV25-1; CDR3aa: CASSELGRTGGYGYTF
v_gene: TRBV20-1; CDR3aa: CSAGQGYGYTF
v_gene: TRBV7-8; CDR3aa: CASSFQGGSEKLFF
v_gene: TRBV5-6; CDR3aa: CASSLDLGSSGANVLTF
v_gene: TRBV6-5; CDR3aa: CASSSMGGGTYEQYF
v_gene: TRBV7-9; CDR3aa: CASSAARDSATNEKLFF
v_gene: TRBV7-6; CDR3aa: CASSLDRGDYSNQPQHF
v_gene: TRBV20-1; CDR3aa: CSAPPEGRWDNEQFF
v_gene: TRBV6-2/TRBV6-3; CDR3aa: CASFTRERTEAFF
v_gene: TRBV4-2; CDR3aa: CASSPGHIGDPYEQYF
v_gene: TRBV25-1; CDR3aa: CASSDDWAYEQYF
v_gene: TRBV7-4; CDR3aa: CASSSGDWAPETQYF
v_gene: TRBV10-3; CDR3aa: CAISELVRRGGAFF
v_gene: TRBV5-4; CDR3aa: CASSRGGRGGALNPNIQYF
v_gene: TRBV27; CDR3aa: CASSLSVTGTSKQYF
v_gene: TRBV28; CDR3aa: CASSLSPRSGNTEAFF
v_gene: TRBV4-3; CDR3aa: CASSQDLTRLPDTQYF
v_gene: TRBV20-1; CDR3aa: CSESRTGGTDTQYF
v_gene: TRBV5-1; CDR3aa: CASSLDSSGNTIYF
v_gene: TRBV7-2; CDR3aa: CASSLVSSSGNQPQHF
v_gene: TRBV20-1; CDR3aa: CSARDAVGTEAFF
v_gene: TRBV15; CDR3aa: CATSRSGTGEREQYF
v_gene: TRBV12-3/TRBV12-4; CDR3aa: CASSAGLAGSTDTQYF
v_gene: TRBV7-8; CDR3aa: CASSSRIDTQGHQETQYF
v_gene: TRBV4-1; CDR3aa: CASSQQGTTNEKLFF
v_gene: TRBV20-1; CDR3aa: CSVQGVSYNEQFF
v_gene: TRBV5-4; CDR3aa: CASSLWLAPSTDTQYF
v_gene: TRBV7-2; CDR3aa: CASSLEHANTGELFF
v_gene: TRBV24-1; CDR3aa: CATSDSRNNYNEQFF
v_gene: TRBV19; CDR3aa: CASSLQVDQPQHF
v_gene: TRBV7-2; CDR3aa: CASSSPPGLEYNEQFF